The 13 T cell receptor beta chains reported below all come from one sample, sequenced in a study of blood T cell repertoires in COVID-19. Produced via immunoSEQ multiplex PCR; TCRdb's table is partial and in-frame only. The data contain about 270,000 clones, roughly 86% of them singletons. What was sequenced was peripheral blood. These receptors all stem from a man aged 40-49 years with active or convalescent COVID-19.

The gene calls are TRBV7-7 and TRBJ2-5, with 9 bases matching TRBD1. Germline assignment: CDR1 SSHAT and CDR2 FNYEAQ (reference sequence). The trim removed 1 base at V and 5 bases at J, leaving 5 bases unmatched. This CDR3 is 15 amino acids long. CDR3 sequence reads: CASSLDRTGDETQYF. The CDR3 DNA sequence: TGTGCCAGCAGCTTAGATAGGACAGGGGATGAGACCCAGTACTTC.

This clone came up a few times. The CDR3 sequence is CASSLGQGLYEQYF. The CDR3 coding sequence is TGTGCCAGCAGCCTGGGACAGGGTCTTTACGAGCAGTACTTC. The chain uses TRBV14 and TRBJ2-7, with TRBD1 identical over 9 bases. Germline V gene lookup returns CDR1 SGHDN and CDR2 FVKESK. The CDR3 totals 14 residues. The V segment lost 4 bases and the J segment 4 bases; nucleotides outside the gene matches: 5.

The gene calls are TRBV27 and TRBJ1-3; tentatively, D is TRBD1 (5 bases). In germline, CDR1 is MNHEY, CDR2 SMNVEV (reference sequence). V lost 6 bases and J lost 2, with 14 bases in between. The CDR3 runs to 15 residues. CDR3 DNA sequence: TGTGCCAGCAGCCGTTCGGGGGGAGCTGGAAACACCATATATTTT. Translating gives CASSRSGGAGNTIYF.

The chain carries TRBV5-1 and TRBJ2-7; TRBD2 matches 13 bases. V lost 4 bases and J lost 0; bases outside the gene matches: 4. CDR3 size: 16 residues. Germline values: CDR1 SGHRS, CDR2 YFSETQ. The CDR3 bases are TGCGCCAGCAGCGGCGGACTAGCGGGGGTCTCCTACGAGCAGTACTTC. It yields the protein CASSGGLAGVSYEQYF.

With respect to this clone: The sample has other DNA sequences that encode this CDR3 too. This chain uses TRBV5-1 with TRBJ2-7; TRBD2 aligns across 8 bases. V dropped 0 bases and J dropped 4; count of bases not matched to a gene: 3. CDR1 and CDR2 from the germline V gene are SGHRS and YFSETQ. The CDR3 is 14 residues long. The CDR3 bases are TGCGCCAGCAGCTTGGGCGGGGGGAGTTACGAGCAGTACTTC. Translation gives CASSLGGGSYEQYF.

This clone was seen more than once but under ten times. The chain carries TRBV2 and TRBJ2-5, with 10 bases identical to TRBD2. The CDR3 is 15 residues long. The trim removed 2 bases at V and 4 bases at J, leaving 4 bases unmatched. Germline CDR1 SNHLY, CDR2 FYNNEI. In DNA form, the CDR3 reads TGTGCCAGCAGTGAAACTAGCGGGGTTGTAGAGACCCAGTACTTC. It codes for CASSETSGVVETQYF.

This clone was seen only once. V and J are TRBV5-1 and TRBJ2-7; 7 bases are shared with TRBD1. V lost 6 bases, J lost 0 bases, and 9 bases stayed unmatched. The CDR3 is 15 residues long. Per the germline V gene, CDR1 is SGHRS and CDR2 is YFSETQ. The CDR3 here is CASMDPGTASYEQYF. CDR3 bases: TGCGCCAGCATGGACCCCGGGACAGCCTCCTACGAGCAGTACTTC. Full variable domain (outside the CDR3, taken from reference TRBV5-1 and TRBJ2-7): KAGVTQTPRYLIKTRGQQVTLSCSPISGHRSVSWYQQTPGQGLQFLFEYFSETQRNKGNFPGRFSGRQFSNSRSEMNVSTLELGDSALYLCASMDPGTASYEQYFGPGTRLTVT.

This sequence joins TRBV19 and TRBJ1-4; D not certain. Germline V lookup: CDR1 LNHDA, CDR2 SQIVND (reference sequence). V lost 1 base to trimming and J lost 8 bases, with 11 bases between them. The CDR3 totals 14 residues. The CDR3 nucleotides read TGTGCCAGTAGTATAGGCGGAAGGAACGAAAAACTGTTTTTT. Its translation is CASSIGGRNEKLFF. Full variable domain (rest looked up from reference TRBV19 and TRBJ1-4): DGGITQSPKYLFRKEGQNVTLSCEQNLNHDAMYWYRQDPGQGLRLIYYSQIVNDFQKGDIAEGYSVSREKKESFPLTVTSAQKNPTAFYLCASSIGGRNEKLFFGSGTQLSVL.

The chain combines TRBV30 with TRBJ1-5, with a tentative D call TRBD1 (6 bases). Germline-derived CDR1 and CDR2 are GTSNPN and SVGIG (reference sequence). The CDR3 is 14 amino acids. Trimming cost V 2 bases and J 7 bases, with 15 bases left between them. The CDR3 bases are TGTGCCTGGAGTCTCCGACAGGCCGCACAGCCCCAGCATTTT. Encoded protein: CAWSLRQAAQPQHF.

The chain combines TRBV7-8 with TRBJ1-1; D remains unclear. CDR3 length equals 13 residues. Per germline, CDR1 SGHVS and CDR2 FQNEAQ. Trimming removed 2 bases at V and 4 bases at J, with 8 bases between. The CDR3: CASSLKFGTEAFF. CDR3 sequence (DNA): TGTGCCAGCAGCTTAAAGTTCGGCACTGAAGCTTTCTTT.

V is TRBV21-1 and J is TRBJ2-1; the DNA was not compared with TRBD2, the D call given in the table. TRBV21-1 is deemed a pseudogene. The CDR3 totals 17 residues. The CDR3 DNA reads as TGTGCCAGCATCGTGACCGGGACTAGCGGGAGGGCCGGTGAGCAGTTCTTC. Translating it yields CASIVTGTSGRAGEQFF.

This CDR3 is CASSPLTGGGTEAFF. CDR3 DNA sequence: TGTGCCAGCAGCCCGCTAACAGGGGGCGGCACTGAAGCTTTCTTT. The chain combines TRBV9 with TRBJ1-1, with TRBD1 matching 9 bases. The CDR3 is made up of 15 amino acids. Losses at the gene ends were 4 bases for V and 4 bases for J; bases not matched to a gene: 8. Germline V gene lookup returns CDR1 SGDLS and CDR2 YYNGEE.

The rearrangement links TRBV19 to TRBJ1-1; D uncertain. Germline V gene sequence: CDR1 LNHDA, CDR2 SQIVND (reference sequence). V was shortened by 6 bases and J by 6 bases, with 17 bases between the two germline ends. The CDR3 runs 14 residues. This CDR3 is CASSPSDWYAEAFF. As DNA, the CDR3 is TGTGCCAGTAGCCCATCGGACTGGTACGCTGAAGCTTTCTTT.